The 32 T cell receptor beta chains below were found in one sample sequenced in a study of blood T cells in healthy people across ages. A sample-barcoded 5' primer and a J-beta primer mix were used in a second PCR of roughly 7 to 11 cycles. MiXCR was run by TCRdb on the 5' RACE reads, yielding one entry per CDR3 protein. Of roughly 800,000 distinct CDR3 sequences listed, roughly 64% were seen once; the top ten hold 20% to 25%. Sequenced sample: blood. These receptors were collected from a man aged 25 to 40 in good health.

The rearrangement uses TRBV9 and TRBJ2-1; D not certain. This CDR3 region has 14 residues. The germline V and J ends were trimmed by 0 bases and 8 bases, with 12 bases remaining between them. The germline V gene has CDR1 SGDLS and CDR2 YYNGEE. For the CDR3, the DNA is TGTGCCAGCAGCGTAGACCTGGGAAACGATGAGCAGTTCTTC. Translated, it gives CASSVDLGNDEQFF.

This clonotype has only a few counts. The gene calls are TRBV7-9 and TRBJ2-7; the D call may be TRBD1 or TRBD2 (5 bases each). This CDR3 spans 13 amino acids. Germline CDR1 reads SEHNR; CDR2 reads FQNEAQ (reference sequence). The V end was cut by 4 bases, the J end by 6 bases, with 13 bases between. The CDR3 DNA sequence: TGTGCCAGCAGCTGGACCGGGACGGGCGAGCAGTACTTC. This gives the protein CASSWTGTGEQYF.

There are a few counts of this clonotype. The gene calls are TRBV27 and TRBJ1-2; 7 nucleotides align to TRBD1. V shed 6 bases and J 5 bases; nucleotides not matched to a gene: 3. The CDR3 has 12 amino acids. Germline V gives CDR1 MNHEY, CDR2 SMNVEV (reference sequence). The CDR3 nucleotides are TGTGCCAGCAGGCAGACAGGGTATGGCTACACCTTC. This encodes CASRQTGYGYTF.

The genes are TRBV10-2 and TRBJ2-3; 9 bases line up with TRBD2. The CDR3 is 17 residues long. Germline V gene sequence: CDR1 WSHSY, CDR2 SAAADI. Unmatched junction bases numbered 9, after V lost 3 bases and J lost 2 bases. The CDR3 protein is CASSDHGAGGPTDTQYF. The CDR3 bases are TGCGCCAGCAGTGACCATGGGGCGGGGGGGCCCACAGATACGCAGTATTTT.

This chain joins TRBV4-2 and TRBJ2-2, with TRBD1 matching over 9 bases. V dropped 1 base and J dropped 4; count of bases not matched to a gene: 4. Looked up from germline, CDR1 is LGHNA and CDR2 is YNFKEQ. The CDR3 is 16 amino acids. The chain's CDR3 is CASSQATGGTTGELFF. The CDR3 bases are TGTGCCAGCAGCCAAGCGACAGGGGGTACCACCGGGGAGCTGTTTTTT.

The CDR3 loop is CASSEVGTSGELFF. CDR3 bases: TGTGCCAGCAGTGAGGTCGGGACCTCCGGGGAGCTGTTTTTT. The chain couples TRBV25-1 to TRBJ2-2; either TRBD1 or TRBD2 may fit D (5 bases each). In germline, CDR1 is MGHDK, CDR2 SYGVNS. Trimming removed 3 bases at V and 6 bases at J, with 11 bases between. This CDR3 spans 14 amino acids.

The genes are TRBV4-3 and TRBJ2-7, with 7 bases aligning to TRBD1. From germline, CDR1 is LGHNA and CDR2 YSLEER. V dropped 1 base and J dropped 3; count of bases not matched to a gene: 3. The CDR3 spans 14 residues. CDR3 protein: CASSQGDRDYEQYF. In nucleotides, the CDR3 is TGCGCCAGCAGCCAAGGGGACAGAGACTACGAGCAGTACTTC.

This clonotype was recorded once. CDR3 sequence (DNA): TGCAGTGCTAGAGGCGGGACAGGGGCGGATACGCAGTATTTT. Its translation is CSARGGTGADTQYF. V and J are TRBV20-1 and TRBJ2-3; 10 nucleotides line up with TRBD1. Trimming at V came to 1 base and at J to 6 bases, leaving 4 bases not matched to a gene. Germline V gives CDR1 DFQATT, CDR2 SNEGSKA (reference sequence). CDR3 length equals 14 residues.

V gene TRBV11-2 combines with J gene TRBJ2-4; D is ambiguous. The end of the DNA is better explained by TRBJ2-7, so the J call may be wrong. Germline loops: CDR1 SGHAT, CDR2 FQNNGV. The CDR3 contains 14 residues. The DNA for the CDR3 is TGTGCCAGCAGCCCCCGACATAGGGCCTACGAGCAGTACTTC. Its translation is CASSPRHRAYEQYF.

In this sample, this clonotype turned up a few times. The J gene is TRBJ1-1, the V gene TRBV11-1; D call uncertain. Trimming removed 1 base from V and 4 bases from J, with 7 bases in between. The CDR3 runs 13 residues. Germline CDR1 is SGHAT and CDR2 is FQDESV (reference sequence). CDR3 in DNA: TGTGCCAGCAGCTTAGACGAGTCCACTGAAGCTTTCTTT. Protein sequence: CASSLDESTEAFF.

This clonotype was counted a few times. The gene calls are TRBV10-3 and TRBJ2-7; 10 bases fit TRBD1. The CDR3 spans 15 residues. Trimming cost V 6 bases and J 5 bases; bases outside gene matches: 10. Germline assignment: CDR1 ENHRY and CDR2 SYGVKD. The DNA for the CDR3 is TGTGCCATCAGACTAACCGGGACAGGGGTCGACGAGCAGTACTTC. It codes for CAIRLTGTGVDEQYF.

This clonotype was seen a handful of times. The rearrangement links TRBV29-1 to TRBJ2-5, with a tentative D call TRBD2 (5 bases). This CDR3 is built from 12 residues. The V end was cut by 4 bases, the J end by 5 bases, with 11 bases between. Germline V gives CDR1 SQVTM, CDR2 ANQGSEA. In DNA form, the CDR3 reads TGCAGCGTTGCCCCGGGGAAGGAGACCCAGTACTTC. Amino acids: CSVAPGKETQYF.

This sequence joins TRBV6-2 or TRBV6-3 and TRBJ2-7, with 8 bases fitting TRBD1. This CDR3 comprises 14 residues. From germline, CDR1 is MNHEY and CDR2 SVGEGT. After removal of 5 bases from V and 2 bases from J, the junction contained 5 bases not matched to a gene. CDR3 loop: CASSREQGAYEQYF. CDR3 nucleotide sequence: TGTGCCAGCAGTAGGGAACAGGGGGCCTACGAGCAGTACTTC.

The genes are TRBV20-1 and TRBJ2-7, with TRBD1 matching 7 bases. V shed 5 bases and J 6 bases; nucleotides not matched to a gene: 10. This CDR3 is 13 amino acids long. Germline CDR1 reads DFQATT; CDR2 reads SNEGSKA (reference sequence). CDR3 sequence reads: CSAEGAGAREQYF. In DNA form, the CDR3 reads TGCAGTGCTGAGGGGGCAGGGGCCCGCGAGCAGTACTTC.

The V call is TRBV7-6, the J call TRBJ2-5, with 10 bases lining up with TRBD2. The CDR3 loop spans 16 amino acids. Per the germline V gene, CDR1 is SGHVS and CDR2 is FNYEAQ. The J segment lost 1 base and the V segment lost 1 base, leaving 3 bases of the junction unmatched. The CDR3 DNA follows: TGTGCCAGCAGCTTAGGGACTAGCGGAGTCCAAGAGACCCAGTACTTC. Protein sequence: CASSLGTSGVQETQYF.

This chain joins TRBV7-2 and TRBJ2-1; 7 positions agree with TRBD2. The CDR3 contains 14 residues. Germline assignment: CDR1 SGHTA and CDR2 FQGNSA. Unmatched junction bases numbered 5, after V lost 3 bases and J lost 6 bases. The CDR3 sequence is CASSFRAGVNEQFF. The CDR3 DNA is TGTGCCAGCAGCTTCCGGGCGGGAGTCAATGAGCAGTTCTTC.

The J gene is TRBJ1-1, the V gene TRBV5-1, with TRBD1 as a possible D gene (5 bases). Germline lookup yields CDR1 SGHRS and CDR2 YFSETQ. This CDR3 is built from 17 residues. The V gene lost 0 bases and the J gene lost 1 base, with 16 bases spanning the gap. The CDR3 DNA reads as TGCGCCAGCAGCTTGGAGGTCAACTCTGGGGCGAACACTGAAGCTTTCTTT. Translating it yields CASSLEVNSGANTEAFF.

To note about this clonotype: The DNA is left out, because the CDR3 cannot be placed on it with certainty; the CDR3 is given as TCRdb lists it. The chain combines TRBV12-3 or TRBV12-4 with TRBJ2-7; the D call of TRBD1 is as the table states it, not checked on the DNA. The CDR3 length equals 18 residues, ends included. The CDR3 is CASSSSSASGQGVGEQYF.

CDR3 bases: TGCGCCAGCAGCTCTAGCGGGGGCCTCTACGAGCAGTACTTC. Translation: CASSSSGGLYEQYF. V usage is TRBV5-1 and J usage is TRBJ2-7, with 10 nucleotides matching TRBD2. The CDR3 is 14 amino acids. In germline, CDR1 is SGHRS, CDR2 YFSETQ. V was clipped by 3 bases and J by 3 bases; unmatched bases: 3.

This clonotype showed up just a few times. The chain combines TRBV6-2 or TRBV6-3 with TRBJ2-5, with 8 bases matching TRBD1. The closer fit of TRBJ2-7 to the DNA end suggests the J call may be wrong. The CDR3 contains 14 residues. The V gene's germline CDR1 is MNHEY and CDR2 SVGEGT. The DNA of the CDR3 is TGTGCCAGCAGGACTCGGGACAGGCGCTACGAGCAGTACTTC. This gives the protein CASRTRDRRYEQYF.

The chain combines TRBV27 with TRBJ1-5; D not resolved. Trimming pared 4 bases from V and 5 bases from J, leaving 9 bases between. The CDR3 spans 13 residues. The germline V gene has CDR1 MNHEY and CDR2 SMNVEV (reference sequence). The CDR3 here is CASSYGLYQPQHF. The CDR3 DNA sequence: TGTGCCAGCAGTTACGGGCTCTATCAGCCCCAGCATTTT.

The V gene is TRBV12-3 or TRBV12-4, the J gene TRBJ2-3; 11 nucleotides line up with TRBD2. The CDR3 has 16 residues. After removal of 6 bases from V and 3 bases from J, the junction contained 8 bases not matched to a gene. This chain's CDR3 is CASRTGTSGITDTQYF. CDR3 in DNA: TGTGCCAGCAGAACGGGGACTAGCGGAATAACAGATACGCAGTATTTT.

Written as DNA, the CDR3 is TGCAGCGTTGACCGCGACGGGATCGGGCAGTTCTTC. This codes for CSVDRDGIGQFF. The chain links TRBV29-1 to TRBJ2-1, with D possibly matching TRBD2 (5 bases). The CDR3 covers 12 residues. Trimming took 3 bases from V and 12 from J, leaving 15 bases between them. Germline CDR1 reads SQVTM; CDR2 reads ANQGSEA.

This chain uses TRBV10-2 with TRBJ2-5; 8 nucleotides align to TRBD2. This CDR3 has 13 amino acids. V was clipped by 8 bases and J by 4 bases; unmatched bases: 6. Germline CDR1 is WSHSY and CDR2 is SAAADI. The CDR3: CASGIGGVETQYF. CDR3 DNA: TGCGCCAGCGGTATCGGGGGGGTAGAGACCCAGTACTTC.

This clonotype has just a few counts. V gene TRBV29-1 combines with J gene TRBJ2-1, with D tentatively TRBD2 (6 bases). V gave up 5 bases and J gave up 1 base, with 12 bases separating them. CDR3 length: 14 residues. Germline V lookup: CDR1 SQVTM, CDR2 ANQGSEA. CDR3 residues: CSVLLAGSYNEQFF. The CDR3 region has the DNA TGCAGCGTTCTCTTGGCGGGATCCTACAATGAGCAGTTCTTC.

Of note for this clonotype: A junction boundary mismatches the germline segment, possibly from a read error. The chain carries TRBV20-1 and TRBJ2-1; weak D call: TRBD1 (5 bases). Looked up from germline, CDR1 is DFQATT and CDR2 is SNEGSKA (reference sequence). The CDR3 length is 16 residues. CDR3 sequence reads: CSARDQQGPSYNEQFF. The DNA for the CDR3 is TGTAGTGCTAGAGATCAGCAGGGCCCGTCATACAATGAGCAGTTCTTC.

The rearrangement joins TRBV4-1 to TRBJ1-1, with D unresolved. With 0 bases removed from V and 7 bases from J, the gap between germline ends came to 9 bases. Germline CDR1 and CDR2: MGHRA and YSYEKL. The CDR3 extends over 13 amino acids. The CDR3 here is CASSQDSLREAFF. The CDR3 bases are TGCGCCAGCAGCCAAGACAGTCTACGTGAAGCTTTCTTT.

V usage is TRBV11-2 and J usage is TRBJ2-1, with D possibly being TRBD1 or TRBD2 (5 bases each). V was cut by 3 bases and J by 9 bases, with 18 bases left in between. This CDR3 spans 15 amino acids. Germline CDR1 SGHAT, CDR2 FQNNGV. The chain's CDR3 is CASSFTSTGTGEQFF. The CDR3 DNA reads TGTGCCAGCAGCTTCACTAGTACCGGGACCGGTGAGCAGTTCTTC. The full variable domain, in which reference TRBV11-2 and TRBJ2-1 provide the parts outside the CDR3, is EAGVAQSPRYKIIEKRQSVAFWCNPISGHATLYWYQQILGQGPKLLIQFQNNGVVDDSQLPKDRFSAERLKGVDSTLKIQPAKLEDSAVYLCASSFTSTGTGEQFFGPGTRLTVL.

The rearrangement joins TRBV20-1 to TRBJ2-1; 7 nucleotides match TRBD2. The germline CDR1 and CDR2 sequences are DFQATT and SNEGSKA (reference sequence). V shed 6 bases, J shed 5 bases, and the junction held 7 bases outside the gene matches. The CDR3 extends over 13 amino acids. The CDR3 DNA sequence: TGCAGTGCCGCCGGGACTAAAAACAATGAGCAGTTCTTC. It yields the protein CSAAGTKNNEQFF.

This chain connects TRBV5-6 to TRBJ2-7, with TRBD2 as a possible D gene (5 bases). Germline CDR1 and CDR2: SGHDT and YYEEEE. Trimming cost V 3 bases and J 1 base, with 17 bases left between them. The CDR3 contains 16 residues. The CDR3 region is CASSWRFRFRSYEQYF. The CDR3 nucleotides are TGTGCCAGCAGCTGGAGGTTTAGGTTTCGATCCTACGAGCAGTACTTC.

The J gene is TRBJ2-3, the V gene TRBV4-3; 7 nucleotides match TRBD2. The germline V gene encodes CDR1 LGHNA and CDR2 YSLEER. The CDR3 consists of 15 residues. With V trimmed by 3 bases and J by 6 bases, 9 bases remained unmatched. The CDR3 region is CASSHHLTSRDTQYF. The CDR3 region has the DNA TGCGCCAGCAGCCACCACTTGACTAGCCGGGATACGCAGTATTTT.

The chain joins TRBV11-2 to TRBJ2-5, with D tentatively TRBD1 (7 bases). This CDR3 region has 16 residues. CDR1 is SGHAT and CDR2 is FQNNGV in the germline V gene. Trimming cost V 1 base and J 0 bases, with 12 bases left between them. This chain's CDR3 is CASSLGRDSYQETQYF. CDR3 bases: TGTGCCAGCAGCTTAGGGAGGGACAGCTACCAAGAGACCCAGTACTTC.